This TCR beta chain was profiled in a study of cytomegalovirus exposure and HLA in healthy donors. Profiled with immunoSEQ multiplex PCR; TCRdb holds only in-frame clones, not every one. The sample has tens of thousands of clones, 85% seen once. This CDR3 region has 15 residues. Trimming took off 5 bases at V and 7 bases at J, with 17 bases between the two ends. Per the germline V gene, CDR1 is SGHTA and CDR2 is FQGNSA. The sequencing input was PBMCs. The TCR comes from a man aged 30-40 years in good health and CMV-seronegative. The chain links TRBV7-2 to TRBJ1-4, with D possibly being TRBD1 (5 bases). The CDR3 reads CASSQRGGRVEKLFF. As DNA, the CDR3 is TGTGCCAGCAGCCAAAGGGGAGGCCGGGTTGAAAAACTGTTTTTT.